This T cell receptor beta chain is drawn from a study of regulatory T cells in long-lasting Graves disease. Study context: Graves' patients with a new diagnosis had received antithyroid drugs under 3 months.

Stated time point: newly diagnosed GD, antithyroid drugs for less than 3 months. PBMC RNA served as the TCR library source. Germline CDR1 reads LGHDT; CDR2 reads YNNKEL (reference sequence). The CDR3 runs to 15 residues. The ends lost 5 bases at V and 3 bases at J; junction bases unmatched: 7. Both iRepertoire HTBI primers and Arm-PCR of CDR3 regions were used to build the TCR beta libraries. In TCRdb, the multiplex PCR reads were re-called with MiXCR into one record per CDR3 protein. Here the sample spans about 530,000 distinct CDR3 sequences, roughly 16% being singletons. This sample was shared with a second study, whose subject was T cells in Graves' hyperthyroidism and ophthalmopathy.

The sequencing here drew on peripheral blood mononuclear cells (PBMCs), taken at new diagnosis, from a patient treated with antithyroid drugs. The chain couples TRBV3-1 to TRBJ2-7; 10 nucleotides match TRBD1. The sequence came from a woman aged 40 to 65 with Graves disease. CDR3 amino acids: CASSGGTGEIYEQYF. The CDR3 DNA reads as TGTGCCAGCAGCGGAGGGACAGGGGAAATCTACGAGCAGTACTTC.